This TCR beta chain appears in the sequencing data of a study of T cells after yellow fever vaccination. As concerns this clonotype: Antigen: not known.

TCR cDNA, made by 5'RACE template switching, carried an added universal primer site and UMIs. TCRdb ran MiXCR on the 5' RACE reads and lists one entry per CDR3 protein. The table has 300,000 to 450,000 distinct CDR3 sequences, roughly 8.6% seen once; the top ten hold approximately 16%. The CDR3 covers 15 residues. Germline trimming cut 3 bases from V and 4 bases from J; bases unmatched to any gene: 8. Germline CDR1 is SGHNT and CDR2 is YYREEE (reference sequence). Regarding the study as a whole: Just a small share of clonotypes turned up in the CD4 compartment as well as the CD8 compartment.

This sequence joins TRBV5-4 and TRBJ1-1; 8 nucleotides match TRBD1. The clonotype comes from a young man who received the YFV17D yellow fever vaccine. Specimen: PBMCs, collected roughly 45 days after the first yellow fever vaccination. The CDR3, as DNA: TGTGCCAGCAGCTCCGGGGGGCAGGGGGCCACTGAAGCTTTCTTT. Protein sequence: CASSSGGQGATEAFF.